The 23 T cell receptor beta chains in this list originate from one sample, sequenced in a study of blood T cell dynamics during melanoma immunotherapy. Time point noted: pre-treatment baseline. Generated by immunoSEQ multiplex PCR, the TCRdb table keeps only in-frame clones and is missing some. The data hold under 7,500 clones, with 80% to 90% observed a single time. This sample comprised blood, obtained from a patient treated with checkpoint blockade. These receptor sequences come from a human donor with melanoma.

The chain is built from TRBV29-1 and TRBJ1-1; D is undetermined. The CDR3 totals 14 residues. Germline V CDR1 and CDR2: SQVTM, ANQGSEA. V lost 2 bases to trimming and J lost 2 bases, with 12 bases between them. CDR3 residues: CSVEIGRTNTEAFF. DNA for the CDR3: TGCAGCGTTGAAATTGGGAGAACTAACACTGAAGCTTTCTTT.

This rearrangement joins TRBV2 to TRBJ2-2; no reliable D call. Trimming cost V 6 bases and J 4 bases, with 12 bases left between them. This CDR3 has 14 residues. Germline V lookup: CDR1 SNHLY, CDR2 FYNNEI. The CDR3 bases are TGTGCCAGCAGCGAACAAAGAGGCACCGGGGAGCTGTTTTTT. This codes for CASSEQRGTGELFF.

V and J are TRBV12-5 and TRBJ2-7; the D is unclear. In germline, CDR1 is LGHNT, CDR2 FRNRAP. The CDR3 loop spans 17 amino acids. Trimming pared 4 bases from V and 3 bases from J, leaving 22 bases between. DNA for the CDR3: TGTGCTAGTGGTTCGGCTTCTTTGACATTAGGATTCTACGAGCAGTACTTC. It codes for CASGSASLTLGFYEQYF.

This chain connects TRBV6-4 to TRBJ2-2, with 7 bases matching TRBD2. Germline values: CDR1 MRHNA, CDR2 SNTAGT. V trimming: 3 bases; J trimming: 1 base; junction bases outside the gene matches: 2. This CDR3 has 15 residues. CDR3: CASSERGGNTGELFF. In DNA, the CDR3 is TGTGCCAGCAGTGAGCGCGGGGGGAACACCGGGGAGCTGTTTTTT.

Only one count was recorded for this clone. This chain joins TRBV7-2 and TRBJ2-5; D is tentatively TRBD1 or TRBD2 (6 bases each). The CDR3 runs to 15 residues. The V gene lost 5 bases and the J gene lost 1 base, with 14 bases spanning the gap. Germline V gene lookup returns CDR1 SGHTA and CDR2 FQGNSA. CDR3 in DNA: TGTGCCAGCAGCAGAGGAGGGACACCCCAAGAGACCCAGTACTTC. Translation: CASSRGGTPQETQYF.

This chain connects TRBV5-4 to TRBJ1-3, with a weak D call TRBD1 (5 bases). The V gene lost 4 bases and the J gene lost 0 bases, with 14 bases spanning the gap. CDR3 length: 16 amino acids. Germline lookup yields CDR1 SGHNT and CDR2 YYREEE (reference sequence). The CDR3 bases are TGTGCCAGCAGCCGGGGACTGGTTAGCTCTGGAAACACCATATATTTT. Residues: CASSRGLVSSGNTIYF.

V usage is TRBV4-2 and J usage is TRBJ2-5, with 9 bases aligning to TRBD2. This CDR3 spans 16 amino acids. With V trimmed by 1 base and J by 2 bases, 5 bases remained unmatched. CDR1 is LGHNA, CDR2 YNFKEQ, per germline. For the CDR3, the DNA is TGTGCCAGCAGCCAAGTGTCCAGCGGGGGGCAAGAGACCCAGTACTTC. This codes for CASSQVSSGGQETQYF.

The rearrangement links TRBV5-8 to TRBJ2-7; perhaps TRBD2 as D (6 bases). V was shortened by 0 bases and J by 4 bases, with 14 bases between the two germline ends. Germline values: CDR1 SGHTS, CDR2 YDEGEE. This CDR3 has 15 amino acids. CDR3 nucleotides: TGTGCCAGCAGCTTGGAGGGCAGGGAGGTATACGAGCAGTACTTC. Its translation: CASSLEGREVYEQYF.

The table lists this clone with a few counts. The gene calls are TRBV10-2 and TRBJ2-3; D gene unclear. CDR1 is WSHSY, CDR2 SAAADI, per germline. The V end was cut by 6 bases, the J end by 2 bases, with 12 bases between. CDR3 length: 14 amino acids. For the CDR3, the DNA is TGCGCCAGCAGGAAATTCAGCCCCACAGATACGCAGTATTTT. Protein product: CASRKFSPTDTQYF.

This chain joins TRBV7-9 and TRBJ1-1, with 9 bases matching TRBD1. Per the germline V gene, CDR1 is SEHNR and CDR2 is FQNEAQ (reference sequence). Trimming at V came to 5 bases and at J to 6 bases, leaving 10 bases not matched to a gene. The CDR3 runs to 15 residues. In DNA form, the CDR3 reads TGTGCCAGCAGCCTATCGAGGACAGGGGAGGCTGAAGCTTTCTTT. This codes for CASSLSRTGEAEAFF.

This chain joins TRBV7-9 and TRBJ2-3; TRBD2 aligns across 14 bases. Germline values: CDR1 SEHNR, CDR2 FQNEAQ (reference sequence). The CDR3 covers 16 residues. With 5 bases clipped from V and 7 bases from J, the junction kept 8 bases outside the gene matches. CDR3 nucleotide sequence: TGTGCCAGCAGCCCAGCCGGACTAGCGGGGGGCCATACGCAGTATTTT. Its translation is CASSPAGLAGGHTQYF.

The CDR3: CAISFSLAETQYF. CDR3 in DNA: TGTGCCATCAGTTTTTCACTAGCAGAGACCCAGTACTTC. The V call is TRBV10-3, the J call TRBJ2-5, with D tentatively TRBD2 (6 bases). Trimming removed 5 bases at V and 4 bases at J, with 11 bases between. This CDR3 is 13 amino acids long. Germline V lookup: CDR1 ENHRY, CDR2 SYGVKD.

This chain links TRBV15 with TRBJ2-4, with 10 bases that match TRBD2. Germline V gene data show CDR1 as LNHNV and CDR2 as YYDKDF (reference sequence). CDR3 length equals 18 residues. V trimming: 4 bases; J trimming: 6 bases; junction bases outside the gene matches: 15. The CDR3 DNA is TGTGCCACCAGCACTCGCCTTATAGCGGGGGGCCGACGAAACATTCAGTACTTC. Its protein product is CATSTRLIAGGRRNIQYF. Full variable domain (outside the CDR3, taken from reference TRBV15 and TRBJ2-4): DAMVIQNPRYQVTQFGKPVTLSCSQTLNHNVMYWYQQKSSQAPKLLFHYYDKDFNNEADTPDNFQSRRPNTSFCFLDIRSPGLGDTAMYLCATSTRLIAGGRRNIQYFGAGTRLSVL.

The chain links TRBV11-3 to TRBJ2-2; TRBD1 aligns across 8 bases. The CDR3 is 15 amino acids. The ends lost 5 bases at V and 3 bases at J; junction bases unmatched: 5. Germline CDR1 reads SGHNT; CDR2 reads YENEEA. The CDR3 region has the DNA TGTGCCAGCAGCGCGGACAGGGAGGACACCGGGGAGCTGTTTTTT. It translates to CASSADREDTGELFF.

The chain carries TRBV19 and TRBJ2-2; 9 bases map to TRBD1. CDR1 LNHDA and CDR2 SQIVND come from the germline V gene (reference sequence). The V gene end was trimmed by 6 bases and the J gene end by 5 bases; junction bases not matched to a gene: 7. The CDR3 consists of 15 residues. CDR3 sequence (DNA): TGTGCCAGTAGGAAGGGGACAGGGCATACCGGGGAGCTGTTTTTT. This encodes CASRKGTGHTGELFF.

The chain joins TRBV6-1 to TRBJ1-2; no reliable D call. CDR1 MNHNS and CDR2 SASEGT come from the germline V gene. The CDR3 runs to 14 residues. The ends were cut back, 3 bases at V and 4 bases at J, with 12 bases in the middle. CDR3 sequence: CASSDDMIAYGYTF. The CDR3 DNA reads TGTGCCAGCAGTGATGACATGATCGCCTATGGCTACACCTTC.

The rearrangement uses TRBV4-3 and TRBJ2-1, with no clear D. Germline V CDR1 and CDR2: LGHNA, YSLEER. The CDR3 spans 14 residues. The germline V and J ends were trimmed by 0 bases and 10 bases, with 13 bases remaining between them. The CDR3 loop is CASSQDRARGEQFF. The CDR3 nucleotides are TGCGCCAGCAGCCAAGATAGGGCCCGAGGAGAGCAGTTCTTC.

The chain employs TRBV7-6 and TRBJ2-5, with D maybe TRBD1 (6 bases). V lost 5 bases and J lost 4, with 14 bases in between. In germline, CDR1 is SGHVS, CDR2 FNYEAQ. This CDR3 region has 14 residues. CDR3 protein: CASSPRGSRETQYF. CDR3 coding DNA: TGTGCCAGCAGCCCGAGGGGGAGCAGAGAGACCCAGTACTTC.

The V call is TRBV27, the J call TRBJ1-2; 8 bases agree with TRBD1. From germline, CDR1 is MNHEY and CDR2 SMNVEV (reference sequence). CDR3 length: 14 residues. With 3 bases clipped from V and 1 base from J, the junction kept 1 base outside the gene matches. In DNA, the CDR3 is TGTGCCAGCAGTTTGGACAGGGTTAACTATGGCTACACCTTC. It is translated as CASSLDRVNYGYTF.

The V call is TRBV2, the J call TRBJ1-2, with 12 positions matching TRBD1. V dropped 5 bases and J dropped 7; count of bases not matched to a gene: 8. This CDR3 contains 15 residues. Germline CDR1 SNHLY, CDR2 FYNNEI. In nucleotides, the CDR3 is TGTGCCAGCAGTTTAATGGGGACAGGGGGCCTTGGCTACACCTTC. Encoded protein: CASSLMGTGGLGYTF.

This chain uses TRBV9 with TRBJ1-3; D gene unclear. Trimming removed 4 bases at V and 1 base at J, with 12 bases between. CDR1 is SGDLS and CDR2 is YYNGEE in the germline V gene. The CDR3 length is 15 residues. CDR3 region: CASSSVGISGNTIYF. The CDR3 nucleotides read TGTGCCAGCAGCTCCGTGGGGATATCTGGAAACACCATATATTTT.

This rearrangement joins TRBV30 to TRBJ1-1; D is undetermined. V lost 5 bases and J lost 0, with 10 bases in between. The germline CDR1 and CDR2 sequences are GTSNPN and SVGIG (reference sequence). CDR3 length equals 13 residues. The CDR3 nucleotides read TGTGCCTGGGCCTTAACAGTGAACACTGAAGCTTTCTTT. It specifies CAWALTVNTEAFF. Complete variable domain (other parts from reference TRBV30 and TRBJ1-1): SQTIHQWPATLVQPVGSPLSLECTVEGTSNPNLYWYRQAAGRGLQLLFYSVGIGQISSEVPQNLSASRPQDRQFILSSKKLLLSDSGFYLCAWALTVNTEAFFGQGTRLTVV.

This rearrangement joins TRBV6-5 to TRBJ2-2; D gene uncertain. In germline, CDR1 is MNHEY, CDR2 SVGAGI. The CDR3 runs 13 residues. The V end lost 5 bases, the J end lost 6 bases, and 10 bases lay between the germline ends. The CDR3: CASSLLLAGELFF. In DNA, the CDR3 is TGTGCCAGCAGTCTGCTCCTTGCCGGGGAGCTGTTTTTT.